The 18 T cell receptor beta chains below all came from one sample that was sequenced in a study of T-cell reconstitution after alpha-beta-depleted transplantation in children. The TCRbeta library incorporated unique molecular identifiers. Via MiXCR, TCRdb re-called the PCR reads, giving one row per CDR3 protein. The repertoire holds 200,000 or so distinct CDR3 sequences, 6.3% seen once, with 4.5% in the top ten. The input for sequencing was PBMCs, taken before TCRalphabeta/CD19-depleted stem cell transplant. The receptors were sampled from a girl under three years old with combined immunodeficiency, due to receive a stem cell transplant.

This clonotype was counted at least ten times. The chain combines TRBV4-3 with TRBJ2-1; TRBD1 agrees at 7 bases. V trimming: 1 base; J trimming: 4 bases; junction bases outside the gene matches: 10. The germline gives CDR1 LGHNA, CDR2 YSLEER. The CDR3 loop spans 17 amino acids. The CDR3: CASSQGGPAGGYNEQFF. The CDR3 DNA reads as TGCGCCAGCAGCCAAGGAGGGCCTGCAGGGGGTTACAATGAGCAGTTCTTC.

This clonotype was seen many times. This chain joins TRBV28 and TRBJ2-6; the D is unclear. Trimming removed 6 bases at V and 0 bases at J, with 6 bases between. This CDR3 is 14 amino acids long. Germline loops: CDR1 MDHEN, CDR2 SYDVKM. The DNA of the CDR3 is TGTGCCAGCAGCCGTAACTCTGGGGCCAACGTCCTGACTTTC. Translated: CASSRNSGANVLTF. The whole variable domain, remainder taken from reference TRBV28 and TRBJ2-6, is DVKVTQSSRYLVKRTGEKVFLECVQDMDHENMFWYRQDPGLGLRLIYFSYDVKMKEKGDIPEGYSVSREKKERFSLILESASTNQTSMYLCASSRNSGANVLTFGAGSRLTVL.

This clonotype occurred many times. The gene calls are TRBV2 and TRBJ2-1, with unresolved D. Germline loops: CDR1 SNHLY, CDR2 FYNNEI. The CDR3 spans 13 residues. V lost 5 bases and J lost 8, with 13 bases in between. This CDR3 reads CASSIQRFYEQFF. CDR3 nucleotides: TGTGCCAGCAGTATTCAACGGTTCTATGAGCAGTTCTTC.

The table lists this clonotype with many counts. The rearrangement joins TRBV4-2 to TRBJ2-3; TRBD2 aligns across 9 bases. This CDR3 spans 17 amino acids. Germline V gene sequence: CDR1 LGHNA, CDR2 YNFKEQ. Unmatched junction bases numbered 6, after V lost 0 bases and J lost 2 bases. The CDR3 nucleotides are TGTGCCAGCAGCCAAGATCGAGCGGGGGGACACACAGATACGCAGTATTTT. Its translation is CASSQDRAGGHTDTQYF.

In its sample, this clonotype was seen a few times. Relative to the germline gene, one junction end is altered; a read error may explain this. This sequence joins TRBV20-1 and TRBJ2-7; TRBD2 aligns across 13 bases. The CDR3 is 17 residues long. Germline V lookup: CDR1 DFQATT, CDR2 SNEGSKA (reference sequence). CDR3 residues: CCARGPGLAGASYEQYF. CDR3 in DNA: TGCTGTGCTAGAGGCCCCGGACTAGCGGGAGCCTCCTACGAGCAGTACTTC.

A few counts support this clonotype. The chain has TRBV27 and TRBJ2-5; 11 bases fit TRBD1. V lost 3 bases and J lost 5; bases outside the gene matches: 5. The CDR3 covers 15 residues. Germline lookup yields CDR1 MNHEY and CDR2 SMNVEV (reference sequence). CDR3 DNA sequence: TGTGCCAGCAGTTTGGACAGGGGGCGGCTGGAGACCCAGTACTTC. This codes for CASSLDRGRLETQYF.

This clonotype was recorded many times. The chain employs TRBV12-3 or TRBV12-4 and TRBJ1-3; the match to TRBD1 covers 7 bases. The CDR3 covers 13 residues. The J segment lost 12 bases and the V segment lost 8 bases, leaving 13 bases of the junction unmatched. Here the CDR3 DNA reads TGTGCCAGCCGAAGACAGGGTTGGAGAAACATATATTTT. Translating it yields CASRRQGWRNIYF.

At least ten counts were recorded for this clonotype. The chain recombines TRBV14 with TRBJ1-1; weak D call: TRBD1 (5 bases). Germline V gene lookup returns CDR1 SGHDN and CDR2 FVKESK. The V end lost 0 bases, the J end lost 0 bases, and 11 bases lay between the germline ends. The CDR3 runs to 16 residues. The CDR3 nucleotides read TGTGCCAGCAGCCAAGATCGGCAGGGCATGAACACTGAAGCTTTCTTT. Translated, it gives CASSQDRQGMNTEAFF. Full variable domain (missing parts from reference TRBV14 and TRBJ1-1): EAGVTQFPSHSVIEKGQTVTLRCDPISGHDNLYWYRRVMGKEIKFLLHFVKESKQDESGMPNNRFLAERTGGTYSTLKVQPAELEDSGVYFCASSQDRQGMNTEAFFGQGTRLTVV.

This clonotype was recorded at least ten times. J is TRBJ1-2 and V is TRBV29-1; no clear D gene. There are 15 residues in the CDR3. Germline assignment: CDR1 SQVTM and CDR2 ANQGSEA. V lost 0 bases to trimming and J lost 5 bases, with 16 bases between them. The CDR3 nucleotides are TGCAGCGTTGAAGATGTTTGGTCATCTGGATATGGCTACACCTTC. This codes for CSVEDVWSSGYGYTF.

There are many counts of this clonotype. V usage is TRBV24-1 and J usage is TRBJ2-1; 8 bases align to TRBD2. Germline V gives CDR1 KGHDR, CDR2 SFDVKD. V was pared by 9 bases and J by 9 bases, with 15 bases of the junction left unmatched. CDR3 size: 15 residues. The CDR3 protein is CATSPGTSGFGEQFF. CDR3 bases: TGTGCCACCTCTCCCGGGACTAGTGGATTCGGTGAGCAGTTCTTC.

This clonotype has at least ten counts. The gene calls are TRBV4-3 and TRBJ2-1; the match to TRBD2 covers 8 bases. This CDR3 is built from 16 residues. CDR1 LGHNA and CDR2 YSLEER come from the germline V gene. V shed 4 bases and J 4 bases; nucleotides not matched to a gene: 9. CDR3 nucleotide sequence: TGCGCCAGCAGCCCACAGGTAGCGGGACTATACAATGAGCAGTTCTTC. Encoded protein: CASSPQVAGLYNEQFF.

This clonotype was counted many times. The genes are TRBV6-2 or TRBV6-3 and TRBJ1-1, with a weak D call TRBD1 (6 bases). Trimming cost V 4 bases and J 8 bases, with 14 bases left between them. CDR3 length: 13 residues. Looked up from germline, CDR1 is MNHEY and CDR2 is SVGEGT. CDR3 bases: TGTGCCAGCAGTTGGGGGCTCCCCAGGGAAGCTTTCTTT. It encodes CASSWGLPREAFF.

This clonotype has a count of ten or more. In nucleotides, the CDR3 is TGTGCCAGCAGCTTTGACAGGGCGGCGGGCACTGAAGCTTTCTTT. Translation gives CASSFDRAAGTEAFF. The rearrangement links TRBV7-3 to TRBJ1-1; 7 positions match TRBD1. The CDR3 has 15 residues. Looked up from germline, CDR1 is SGHTA and CDR2 is FQGTGA. The V gene end was trimmed by 3 bases and the J gene end by 4 bases; junction bases not matched to a gene: 8.

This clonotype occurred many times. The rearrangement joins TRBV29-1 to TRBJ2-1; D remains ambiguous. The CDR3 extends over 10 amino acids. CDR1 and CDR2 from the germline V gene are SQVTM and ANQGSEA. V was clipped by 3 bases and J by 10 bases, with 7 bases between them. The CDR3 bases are TGCAGCGTTGATCCTCAGGAGCAGTTCTTC. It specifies CSVDPQEQFF.

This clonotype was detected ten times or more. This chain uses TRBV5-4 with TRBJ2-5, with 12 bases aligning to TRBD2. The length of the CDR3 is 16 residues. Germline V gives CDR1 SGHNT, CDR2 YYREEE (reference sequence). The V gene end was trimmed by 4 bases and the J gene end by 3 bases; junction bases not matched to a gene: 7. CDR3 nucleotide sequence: TGTGCCAGCAGCCCCCCACGACTAGCGGGGGAAGAGACCCAGTACTTC. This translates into CASSPPRLAGEETQYF.

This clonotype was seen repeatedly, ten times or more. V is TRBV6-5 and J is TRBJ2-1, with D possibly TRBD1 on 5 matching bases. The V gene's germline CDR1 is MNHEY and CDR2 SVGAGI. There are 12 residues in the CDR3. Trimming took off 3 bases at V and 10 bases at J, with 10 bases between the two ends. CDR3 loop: CASSYIGAEQFF. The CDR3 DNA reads TGTGCCAGCAGTTATATAGGGGCCGAGCAGTTCTTC.

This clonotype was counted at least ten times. The CDR3 loop is CASSSDRAAYNEQFF. The CDR3, as DNA: TGTGCCAGCAGCTCCGACAGGGCCGCCTACAATGAGCAGTTCTTC. The chain joins TRBV13 to TRBJ2-1; 7 bases agree with TRBD1. Germline-derived CDR1 and CDR2 are PRHDT and FYEKMQ (reference sequence). The CDR3 extends over 15 amino acids. The V gene end was trimmed by 4 bases and the J gene end by 2 bases; junction bases not matched to a gene: 5.

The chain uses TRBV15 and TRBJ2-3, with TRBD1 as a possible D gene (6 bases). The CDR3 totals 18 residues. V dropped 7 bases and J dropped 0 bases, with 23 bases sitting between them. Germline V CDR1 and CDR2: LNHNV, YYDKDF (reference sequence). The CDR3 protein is CATIARGTLVFSTDTQYF. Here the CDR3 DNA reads TGTGCCACCATCGCAAGGGGGACCCTGGTCTTTAGCACAGATACGCAGTATTTT.